This T cell receptor (beta chain) comes out of a study of OX40 agonist ivuxolimab in advanced cancers. Study-wide context: Dose-escalation patients had hepatocellular carcinoma, melanoma, renal cell or head and neck cancer. Earlier treatment with anti-PD-1, anti-PD-L1 or anti-CTLA-4 was permitted, and 30% to 40% had received some. General study findings and limits: Researchers report that CD8+ T cells had, on average, more expanded clones than CD4+. Determination of antigen specificity was not performed for the expanded peripheral T cells.

Generated by immunoSEQ multiplex PCR, the TCRdb table keeps only in-frame clones and is missing some. The sample shows tens of thousands of clones, about 90% of them seen only once. With respect to this clone: Its antigen is currently unknown.

CDR1 PRHDT and CDR2 FYEKMQ come from the germline V gene (reference sequence). This CDR3 contains 16 residues. V was clipped by 2 bases and J by 0 bases; unmatched bases: 1. The sequence was collected from an adult with an advanced solid tumor such as melanoma, head and neck, liver or kidney cancer. The chain combines TRBV13 with TRBJ2-3; 11 nucleotides match TRBD2. Source: CD4+ or CD8+ T cells sorted from blood, taken in a trial of the OX40 agonist ivuxolimab. Here the CDR3 reads CASSLRTSGSTDTQYF. The CDR3 DNA reads TGTGCCAGCAGCTTACGGACTAGCGGGAGCACAGATACGCAGTATTTT. Supplemented by reference TRBV13 and TRBJ2-3, the full variable domain reads AAGVIQSPRHLIKEKRETATLKCYPIPRHDTVYWYQQGPGQDPQFLISFYEKMQSDKGSIPDRFSAQQFSDYHSELNMSSLELGDSALYFCASSLRTSGSTDTQYFGPGTRLTVL.